This is a list of T cell receptor beta chains from one sample in a study of cytomegalovirus exposure and HLA in healthy donors. The repertoire was sequenced with immunoSEQ multiplex PCR; TCRdb's copy has only in-frame clones and lacks some. The profile shows under 110,000 clones, roughly four fifths of them singletons. Material for sequencing was PBMCs. The receptors shown here come from a man between 60 and 75 years old in good health and CMV-seronegative. CDR3s include the opening cysteine and the closing phenylalanine or tryptophan. The D gene is left open where the match is weak. Expanded clones get a size class; other rows say once, few or many, or leave the size out.

V: TRBV5-1
D: NA
J: TRBJ1-4
size: NA
CDR3: CASSPSGRTTNEKLFF
DNA: TGCGCCAGCAGCCCCTCCGGGAGGACCACTAATGAAAAACTGTTTTTT

V: TRBV7-3
D: NA
J: TRBJ2-5
size: NA
CDR3: CASSFAVQETQYF
DNA: TGTGCCAGCAGCTTTGCGGTTCAAGAGACCCAGTACTTC

V: TRBV7-9
D: NA
J: TRBJ2-1
size: NA
CDR3: CASSPRDLAMGNEQFF
DNA: TGTGCCAGCAGCCCGAGGGATCTAGCGATGGGCAATGAGCAGTTCTTC

V: TRBV5-6
D: NA
J: TRBJ1-4
size: NA
CDR3: CASRIRGSATNEKLFF
DNA: TGTGCCAGCCGTATTCGGGGGTCGGCAACTAATGAAAAACTGTTTTTT

V: TRBV6-5
D: TRBD1
J: TRBJ1-1
size: NA
CDR3: CASSLRGLLNTEAFF
DNA: TGTGCCAGCAGTTTGAGGGGGCTTCTGAACACTGAAGCTTTCTTT

V: TRBV5-1
D: TRBD1
J: TRBJ2-5
size: NA
CDR3: CASSLGQGRETQYF
DNA: TGCGCCAGCAGCCTGGGACAGGGAAGAGAGACCCAGTACTTC

V: TRBV7-2
D: TRBD1
J: TRBJ2-7
size: NA
CDR3: CASSFTTGAEQYF
DNA: TGTGCCAGCAGTTTTACCACAGGGGCCGAGCAGTACTTC

V: TRBV5-1
D: TRBD1
J: TRBJ1-1
size: NA
CDR3: CASSPTGGVNTEAFF
DNA: TGCGCCAGCAGCCCGACAGGGGGTGTGAACACTGAAGCTTTCTTT

V: TRBV6-5
D: NA
J: TRBJ2-3
size: NA
CDR3: CASSRTYSTDTQYF
DNA: TGTGCCAGCTCCAGGACATATAGCACAGATACGCAGTATTTT

V: TRBV28
D: TRBD1
J: TRBJ1-5
size: NA
CDR3: CASSSPTDRESNQPQHF
DNA: TGTGCCAGCAGTTCCCCAACTGACAGGGAGAGCAATCAGCCCCAGCATTTT

V: TRBV7-2
D: TRBD1
J: TRBJ1-1
size: NA
CDR3: CASSSGQALEAFF
DNA: TGTGCCAGCAGCTCTGGACAGGCCTTGGAGGCTTTCTTT

V: TRBV19
D: NA
J: TRBJ2-4
size: once
CDR3: CASSIGGTQNIQYF
DNA: TGTGCCAGTAGTATTGGCGGGACTCAAAACATTCAGTACTTC

V: TRBV7-9
D: TRBD1
J: TRBJ1-5
size: many
CDR3: CASSLGTGHSNQPQHF
DNA: TGTGCCAGCAGCTTGGGGACAGGTCATAGCAATCAGCCCCAGCATTTT

V: TRBV29-1
D: NA
J: TRBJ1-2
size: once
CDR3: CSVEGWTASYGYTF
DNA: TGCAGCGTTGAAGGGTGGACAGCGTCTTATGGCTACACCTTC

V: TRBV7-2
D: NA
J: TRBJ2-5
size: NA
CDR3: CASSPLRETQYF
DNA: TGTGCCAGCAGCCCCCTTAGAGAGACCCAGTACTTC

V: TRBV29-1
D: TRBD1
J: TRBJ1-2
size: NA
CDR3: CSGSFSTGGDGYTF
DNA: TGCAGCGGATCCTTTTCAACAGGGGGCGATGGCTACACCTTC

V: TRBV7-7
D: TRBD1
J: TRBJ2-2
size: NA
CDR3: CASSPGQGDYTGELFF
DNA: TGTGCCAGCAGCCCCGGACAGGGCGATTACACCGGGGAGCTGTTTTTT

V: TRBV9
D: TRBD1
J: TRBJ2-5
size: NA
CDR3: CASSGRDRGFETQYF
DNA: TGTGCCAGCAGCGGACGGGACAGGGGGTTCGAGACCCAGTACTTC

V: TRBV7-2
D: NA
J: TRBJ1-4
size: NA
CDR3: CASSPPGGANEKLFF
DNA: TGTGCCAGCAGCCCACCGGGGGGAGCTAATGAAAAACTGTTTTTT

V: TRBV21-1
D: NA
J: TRBJ2-1
size: few
CDR3: CASNGTGDYNEQFF
DNA: TGTGCCAGCAACGGGACAGGGGACTACAATGAGCAGTTCTTC

V: TRBV5-1
D: TRBD1
J: TRBJ2-2
size: NA
CDR3: CASSPPGQVGTGELFF
DNA: TGCGCCAGCAGCCCACCGGGACAGGTTGGCACCGGGGAGCTGTTTTTT

V: TRBV18
D: TRBD1
J: TRBJ1-1
size: NA
CDR3: CASSATGDTEAFF
DNA: TGTGCCAGCTCAGCTACAGGGGATACTGAAGCTTTCTTT

V: TRBV6-4
D: NA
J: TRBJ1-2
size: NA
CDR3: CASSDTGMYGYTF
DNA: TGTGCCAGCAGTGACACAGGGATGTATGGCTACACCTTC

V: TRBV4-3
D: NA
J: TRBJ1-4
size: NA
CDR3: CASSRTTGATNEKLFF
DNA: TGCGCCAGCAGCCGGACAACAGGAGCAACTAATGAAAAACTGTTTTTT

V: TRBV30
D: NA
J: TRBJ1-3
size: NA
CDR3: CASRTIGNTIYF
DNA: TGTGCCTCTAGGACAATAGGAAACACCATATATTTT

V: TRBV2
D: TRBD1
J: TRBJ1-3
size: NA
CDR3: CASRDGPGQGAGNTIYF
DNA: TGTGCCAGCAGGGACGGTCCGGGACAGGGGGCTGGAAACACCATATATTTT

V: TRBV5-1
D: TRBD1
J: TRBJ1-1
size: NA
CDR3: CASSLHRGDTEAFF
DNA: TGCGCCAGCAGCTTGCACAGGGGGGACACTGAAGCTTTCTTT